The entry that follows covers one T cell receptor (beta chain) sequence. Its antigen remains unknown. The repertoire was sequenced with immunoSEQ multiplex PCR; TCRdb's copy has only in-frame clones and lacks some. The table has around 20,000 clones, around 81% seen once. This sample is part of a study of OX40 agonist ivuxolimab in advanced cancers. From germline, CDR1 is SGDLS and CDR2 YYNGEE. V was shortened by 4 bases and J by 8 bases, with 16 bases between the two germline ends. The CDR3 totals 14 residues. Study-level points and caveats: The investigators did not determine what antigen specificity the expanded peripheral T cells had.

The chain couples TRBV9 to TRBJ2-4, with D perhaps matching TRBD2 (7 bases). The TCR comes from an adult with an advanced solid tumor such as melanoma, head and neck, liver or kidney cancer. Sequencing used CD4+ or CD8+ T cells sorted from blood, obtained in a trial of the OX40 agonist ivuxolimab. CDR3 coding DNA: TGTGCCAGCAGCCCCGGGGGGCCGAGGGACATTCAGTACTTC. Protein product: CASSPGGPRDIQYF.